This T cell receptor (beta chain) was retrieved from a study of response to subunit inactivated influenza vaccine. Study conclusions and caveats: Seasonal influenza vaccination, on each occasion, was suggested by the authors to recruit few new T cells.

MiXCR, run by TCRdb on the RT-PCR reads, gives a single entry per CDR3 protein. The data show about 780,000 distinct CDR3 sequences, around 18% seen once. This clonotype was observed a handful of times. Its antigen is not identified. Germline trimming cut 5 bases from V and 9 bases from J; bases unmatched to any gene: 14. This CDR3 comprises 16 residues. The germline V gene has CDR1 SGHTA and CDR2 FQGNSA. This clonotype was obtained from a man between 50 and 59 years old who received an inactivated influenza vaccine. Sequences were derived from PBMCs from blood, sampled roughly 5 days after vaccination. The genes are TRBV7-2 and TRBJ2-7; 12 nucleotides agree with TRBD1. The DNA of the CDR3 is TGTGCCAGCAGCAGGCCGTTCCGGGACAGGGGGCGTGTGCAGTACTTC. Residues: CASSRPFRDRGRVQYF.